This TCR beta chain was captured by sequencing in a study of T cell repertoires in cytomegalovirus infection. Study at large: In public TCR beta signatures, there were indications of both CMV infection and matching HLA type. Study findings and constraints: Carriers of CMV and the relevant HLA type were discriminated by public TCR beta frequency. In two of eight donors, the top clonotype was HLA-C-restricted CMV-specific.

TCRdb analysed the reads with MiXCR anew, one entry per CDR3 protein. The sample comprises about 490,000 distinct CDR3 sequences, 16% of which are singletons, and roughly a quarter rests with the top ten. The CDR3 is 12 residues long. The germline CDR1 and CDR2 sequences are SGHNT and YYREEE (reference sequence). With respect to this clonotype: Its antigen is still unknown. The junction does not match germline at one end; this may be a read error.

Input material: CD8+ T cells from PBMCs. The sequence was obtained from a human donor in good health (CMV status not recorded). Some clones in this sample may be carry-over from other donors' samples. J is TRBJ2-7 and V is TRBV5-4, with a possible D match to TRBD1 (5 bases). CDR3 amino acids: CASSLDHREQYF. DNA of the CDR3: TGTGCCAGCAGTTTGGACCACAGGGAGCAGTACTTC.